This entry describes one T cell receptor beta chain. Its antigen is currently unknown. Sequencing used immunoSEQ multiplex PCR; TCRdb keeps in-frame clones, though not all of them. Here the sample spans tens of thousands of clones, less than 85% being singletons. Germline V CDR1 and CDR2: MNHNS, SASEGT. CDR3 size: 17 residues. Between the trimmed V and J ends, which lost 4 bases and 0 bases, there was a span of 18 bases. The record originates from a study of T cell responses to AZD1222 COVID-19 vaccine. General study results and limits: Vaccine-associated CD4 TCRs spanned spike, dominant at 160-218 and 743-854. Spike-specific TCR depth and breadth grew after two AZD1222 doses.

Material: peripheral blood, obtained on day 0 of AZD1222 vaccination. This chain links TRBV6-1 with TRBJ2-5; D could derive from TRBD1 or TRBD2 (5 bases each). This TCR was sampled from an adult in good health. The DNA for the CDR3 is TGTGCCAGCAGTGGTCCTGGGGGTGACATGTACCAAGAGACCCAGTACTTC. This encodes CASSGPGGDMYQETQYF.